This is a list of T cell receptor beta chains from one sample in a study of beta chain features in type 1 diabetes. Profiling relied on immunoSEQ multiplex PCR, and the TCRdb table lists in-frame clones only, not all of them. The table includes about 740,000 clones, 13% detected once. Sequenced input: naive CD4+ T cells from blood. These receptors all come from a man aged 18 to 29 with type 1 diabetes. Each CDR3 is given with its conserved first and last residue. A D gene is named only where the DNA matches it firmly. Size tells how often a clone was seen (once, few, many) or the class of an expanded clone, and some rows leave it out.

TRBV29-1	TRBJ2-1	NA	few	TGCAGCGCTCCCGGAAGGAAATACAATGAGCAGTTCTTC	CSAPGRKYNEQFF
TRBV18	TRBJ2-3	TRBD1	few	TGTGCCAGCTCACCAGGACAGGGTAGATATACGCAGTATTTT	CASSPGQGRYTQYF
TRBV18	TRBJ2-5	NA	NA	TGTGCCAGCTCACCATTTGAACAGCCACAAGAGACCCAGTACTTC	CASSPFEQPQETQYF
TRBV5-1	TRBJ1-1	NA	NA	TGCGCCAGCAGCTTATCCGTGGGGGCAAGGAACACTGAAGCTTTCTTT	CASSLSVGARNTEAFF
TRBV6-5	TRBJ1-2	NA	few	TGTGCCAGCAGTTACTCGTGGCGGGACTATGGCTACACCTTC	CASSYSWRDYGYTF
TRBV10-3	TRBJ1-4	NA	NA	TGTGCCATCAGTGTTGGAGTAGATGAAAAACTGTTTTTT	CAISVGVDEKLFF
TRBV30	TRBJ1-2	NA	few	TGTGCCTGGACAAACACAGGCTATGGCTACACCTTC	CAWTNTGYGYTF
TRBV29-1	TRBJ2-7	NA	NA	TGCAGCGTTGAAGGGGATAACGAGCAGTACTTC	CSVEGDNEQYF
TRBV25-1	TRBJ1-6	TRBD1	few	TGTGCCAGCAGTGAGGGGGACAGGGATTCACCCCTCCACTTT	CASSEGDRDSPLHF
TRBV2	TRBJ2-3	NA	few	TGTGCCAGCAGTGATGTGGCATTAAGAGATACGCAGTATTTT	CASSDVALRDTQYF
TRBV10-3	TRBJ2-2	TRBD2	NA	TGTGCCATCAGTGAATCTAGCGGGGGGCTAACCGGGGAGCTGTTTTTT	CAISESSGGLTGELFF
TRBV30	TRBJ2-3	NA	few	TGTGCCTGGAGCGGGGGAGTTAGCACAGATACGCAGTATTTT	CAWSGGVSTDTQYF
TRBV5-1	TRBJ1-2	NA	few	TGCGCCAGCACAGTGGACAATAACTATGGCTACACCTTC	CASTVDNNYGYTF
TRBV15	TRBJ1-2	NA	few	TGTGCCACCAGCAGAGATGTTTCGGACAGCCACACCTTC	CATSRDVSDSHTF
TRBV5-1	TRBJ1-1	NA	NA	TGCGCCAGCACGAAGCCCCTGGGTGAAGCTTTCTTT	CASTKPLGEAFF
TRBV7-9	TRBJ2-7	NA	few	TGTGCCAGCAGCTTGGAAGGGGCAGGCGAGCAGTACTTC	CASSLEGAGEQYF
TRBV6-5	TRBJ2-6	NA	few	TGTGCCAGCAGTTATAACCCCTCTGGGGCCAACGTCCTGACTTTC	CASSYNPSGANVLTF
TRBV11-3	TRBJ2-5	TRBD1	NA	TGTGCCAGCGGGACAGGGGAGACCCAGTACTTC	CASGTGETQYF
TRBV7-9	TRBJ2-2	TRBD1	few	TGTGCCAGCAGCCCAGACAGGGAACCGAACACCGGGGAGCTGTTTTTT	CASSPDREPNTGELFF
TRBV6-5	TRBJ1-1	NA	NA	TGTGCCAGCAGTTACGGTCAGGGAGCTTTCTTT	CASSYGQGAFF
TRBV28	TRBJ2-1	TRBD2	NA	TGTGCCAGCAAACCGAGGCGGGGGACCTACAATGAGCAGTTCTTC	CASKPRRGTYNEQFF